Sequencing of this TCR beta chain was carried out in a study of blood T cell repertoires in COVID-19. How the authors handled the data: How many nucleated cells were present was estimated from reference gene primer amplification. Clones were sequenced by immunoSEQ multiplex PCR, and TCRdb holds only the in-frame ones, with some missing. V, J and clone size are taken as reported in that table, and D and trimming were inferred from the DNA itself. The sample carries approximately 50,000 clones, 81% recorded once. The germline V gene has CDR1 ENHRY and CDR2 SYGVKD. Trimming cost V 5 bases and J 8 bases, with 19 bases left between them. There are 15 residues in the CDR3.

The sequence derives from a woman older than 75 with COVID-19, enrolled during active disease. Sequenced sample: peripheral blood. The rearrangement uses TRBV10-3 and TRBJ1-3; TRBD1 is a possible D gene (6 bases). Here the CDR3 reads CAISRGQSHGDTIYF. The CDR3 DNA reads TGTGCCATCAGTCGTGGACAGTCACATGGGGACACCATATATTTT.